This TCR beta chain was profiled in a study of vaccination effects on CD4 cells after COVID-19. Study outcomes and limitations: Cross-reactivity with common cold coronaviruses was shown by only 1 of 255 vaccine-induced clones in healthy vaccinees. Few convalescent patients were studied, and early post-infection samples were lacking. Clones that were induced by infection or by vaccine showed marked contraction late after vaccination.

Trimming cost V 4 bases and J 6 bases; bases outside gene matches: 3. The CDR3 is made up of 13 amino acids. Looked up from germline, CDR1 is SGHTA and CDR2 is FQGNSA. The protocol was immunoSEQ multiplex PCR, while the TCRdb copy is restricted to in-frame clones and leaves out a portion. The sample yields tens of thousands of clones, more than 70% seen once. Viral peptide pools were used in the ViraFEST assay to expand antigen-specific CD4+ T cells, and sequencing came afterward. Researchers isolated CD4+ T cells once roughly nine days of culture had elapsed. No vaccinee had earlier SARS-CoV-2 infection, and nucleocapsid antibodies were negative. Wells containing a few million PBMC each were cultured with roughly 10 IU/ml IL-2 and approximately 9.6 ug/ml peptides. In this sample, this clone turned up a few times. The antigen remains undetermined.

The receptor comes from a human donor who received a COVID-19 vaccine. The material was CD4+ T cells from PBMCs cultured with HCoV-NL63 spike peptides, obtained before COVID-19 vaccination. V usage is TRBV7-2 and J usage is TRBJ1-1; 9 positions agree with TRBD1. CDR3 sequence reads: CASSSRQGAEAFF. The CDR3 bases are TGTGCCAGCAGCTCCCGACAGGGGGCTGAAGCTTTCTTT.